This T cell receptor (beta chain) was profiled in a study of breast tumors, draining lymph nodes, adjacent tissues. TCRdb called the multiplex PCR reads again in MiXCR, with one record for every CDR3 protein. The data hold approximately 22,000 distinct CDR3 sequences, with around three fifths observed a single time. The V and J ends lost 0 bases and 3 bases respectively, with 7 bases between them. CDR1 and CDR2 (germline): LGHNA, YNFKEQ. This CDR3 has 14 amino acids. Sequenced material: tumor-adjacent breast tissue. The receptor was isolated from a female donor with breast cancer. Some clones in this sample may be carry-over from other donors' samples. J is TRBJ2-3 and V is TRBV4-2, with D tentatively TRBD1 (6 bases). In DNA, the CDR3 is TGTGCCAGCAGCCAAGACCAGGGGACAGATACGCAGTATTTT. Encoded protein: CASSQDQGTDTQYF.